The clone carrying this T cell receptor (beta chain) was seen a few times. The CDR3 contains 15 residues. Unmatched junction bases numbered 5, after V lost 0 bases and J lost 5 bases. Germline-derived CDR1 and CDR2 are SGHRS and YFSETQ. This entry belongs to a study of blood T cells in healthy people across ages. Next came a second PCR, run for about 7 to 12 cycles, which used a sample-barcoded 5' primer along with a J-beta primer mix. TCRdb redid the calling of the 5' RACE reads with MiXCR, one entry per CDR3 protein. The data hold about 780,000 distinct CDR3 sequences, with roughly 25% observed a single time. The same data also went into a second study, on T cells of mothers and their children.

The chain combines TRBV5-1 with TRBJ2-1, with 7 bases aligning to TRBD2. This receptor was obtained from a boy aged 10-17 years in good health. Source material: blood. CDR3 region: CASSLETGGHNEQFF. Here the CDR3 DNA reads TGCGCCAGCAGCTTGGAAACGGGGGGACACAATGAGCAGTTCTTC.